One and the same sample provided the 26 T cell receptor beta chains below, sequenced in a study of blood T cell repertoires in COVID-19. Method: immunoSEQ multiplex PCR; TCRdb's copy keeps in-frame clones and lacks some. The profile shows about 68,000 clones, 65% to 90% of them singletons. Sequenced input: peripheral blood. The receptors were gathered from a woman in her sixties with acute or convalescent COVID-19.

The chain has TRBV30 and TRBJ2-3; possibly TRBD1 for D (5 bases). The CDR3 sequence is 14 residues long. V was cut by 2 bases and J by 3 bases, with 12 bases left in between. Germline assignment: CDR1 GTSNPN and CDR2 SVGIG (reference sequence). The CDR3 loop is CAWSPAGPTDTQYF. The CDR3 DNA is TGTGCCTGGAGTCCGGCAGGGCCGACAGATACGCAGTATTTT.

The CDR3 protein is CASSPRYDLPSSGNTIYF. Written as DNA, the CDR3 is TGCGCCAGCAGCCCTAGATACGACTTGCCGAGCTCTGGAAACACCATATATTTT. V gene TRBV5-1 combines with J gene TRBJ1-3; no firm D call. Germline V gene sequence: CDR1 SGHRS, CDR2 YFSETQ. The CDR3 has 18 amino acids. Trimming stripped 4 bases from V and 0 bases from J, with 20 bases between.

Notes on this clone: At one boundary the junction diverges from the germline segment, which might be a read error. The V gene is TRBV7-7, the J gene TRBJ2-5; 10 bases map to TRBD2. This CDR3 is built from 15 residues. Germline V gene lookup returns CDR1 SSHAT and CDR2 FNYEAQ (reference sequence). The DNA of the CDR3 is TGTGCTAGCAGACGGAGCGGGGGGGCCGCAGAGACCCAGTACTTC. As protein: CASRRSGGAAETQYF. Combining the CDR3 with reference TRBV7-7 and TRBJ2-5 gives the whole variable domain GAGVSQSPRYKVTKRGQDVTLRCDPISSHATLYWYQQALGQGPEFLTYFNYEAQPDKSGLPSDRFSAERPEGSISTLTIQRTEQRDSAMYRCASRRSGGAAETQYFGPGTRLLVL.

The J gene is TRBJ2-1, the V gene TRBV20-1; TRBD2 matches at 9 bases. The trim removed 3 bases at V and 4 bases at J, leaving 7 bases unmatched. Per the germline V gene, CDR1 is DFQATT and CDR2 is SNEGSKA (reference sequence). This CDR3 is 15 amino acids long. DNA for the CDR3: TGCAGTGCTAGTCCCGGGCGGGGGGGTTACAATGAGCAGTTCTTC. Translating it yields CSASPGRGGYNEQFF.

About this clone itself: The same CDR3 is also encoded by other DNA sequences in this sample. The V and J genes are TRBV7-2 and TRBJ2-1; D uncertain. Per germline, CDR1 SGHTA and CDR2 FQGNSA. With 1 base removed from V and 3 bases from J, the gap between germline ends came to 10 bases. The CDR3 spans 15 residues. The CDR3 is CASSLVGGFYNEQFF. Written as DNA, the CDR3 is TGTGCCAGCAGCTTAGTTGGCGGATTCTACAATGAGCAGTTCTTC.

This sequence joins TRBV28 and TRBJ1-2, with D perhaps TRBD1 (6 bases). The CDR3 is 15 residues long. Trimming took off 4 bases at V and 8 bases at J, with 20 bases between the two ends. Per the germline V gene, CDR1 is MDHEN and CDR2 is SYDVKM. The CDR3 nucleotides are TGTGCCAGCAGTTCTACAGGGTTCGTCGGCCGAGGCTACACCTTC. Translated: CASSSTGFVGRGYTF.

The V and J genes are TRBV4-2 and TRBJ1-1; the D is unclear. The CDR3 runs 15 residues. Per germline, CDR1 LGHNA and CDR2 YNFKEQ. With 4 bases removed from V and 2 bases from J, the gap between germline ends came to 14 bases. In nucleotides, the CDR3 is TGTGCCAGCAGCCGATCGGGTGTAGAAAACACTGAAGCTTTCTTT. Translation: CASSRSGVENTEAFF.

This chain uses TRBV6-5 with TRBJ2-7, with 9 nucleotides matching TRBD1. In germline, CDR1 is MNHEY, CDR2 SVGAGI. V lost 2 bases and J lost 3; bases outside the gene matches: 8. The CDR3 is 16 residues long. The CDR3 region is CASSYRGTGKVYEQYF. The CDR3 DNA follows: TGTGCCAGCAGTTACCGTGGGACAGGGAAAGTCTACGAGCAGTACTTC.

The chain is built from TRBV10-3 and TRBJ2-1, with TRBD2 matching over 12 bases. The germline gives CDR1 ENHRY, CDR2 SYGVKD. V gave up 4 bases and J gave up 9 bases; unmatched junction bases: 16. The CDR3 sequence is 18 residues long. The CDR3 region is CAISGRASGGAMSGEQFF. In DNA, the CDR3 is TGTGCCATCAGTGGACGGGCTAGCGGGGGGGCTATGTCCGGTGAGCAGTTCTTC.

The CDR3 bases are TGCGCCAGCAGCCGGGACAGGGGTTACGAGCAGTACTTC. Its protein is CASSRDRGYEQYF. The chain is built from TRBV10-1 and TRBJ2-7; 10 bases match TRBD1. The germline gives CDR1 WNHNN, CDR2 SYGVQD (reference sequence). The CDR3 consists of 13 residues. V was pared by 6 bases and J by 4 bases, with 3 bases of the junction left unmatched.

The chain recombines TRBV14 with TRBJ1-3; possibly TRBD1 for D (6 bases). The CDR3 is 14 residues long. CDR1 SGHDN and CDR2 FVKESK come from the germline V gene. V gave up 6 bases and J gave up 4 bases, with 13 bases separating them. The CDR3 spells CASSFDRRGNTIYF. CDR3 coding DNA: TGTGCCAGCAGTTTCGACAGGAGGGGAAACACCATATATTTT.

The V and J genes are TRBV11-2 and TRBJ2-7, with 7 nucleotides matching TRBD1. The CDR3 spans 14 residues. The V gene end was trimmed by 4 bases and the J gene end by 3 bases; junction bases not matched to a gene: 6. Germline CDR1 is SGHAT and CDR2 is FQNNGV. CDR3 in DNA: TGTGCCAGCAGCTCAGACAGGGTGGTCTACGAGCAGTACTTC. This encodes CASSSDRVVYEQYF.

The chain links TRBV7-9 to TRBJ2-7; 7 bases agree with TRBD1. Germline V gene lookup returns CDR1 SEHNR and CDR2 FQNEAQ (reference sequence). Losses at the gene ends were 4 bases for V and 4 bases for J; bases not matched to a gene: 4. CDR3 length: 13 residues. DNA for the CDR3: TGTGCCAGCAGCTCCCGGGACAGTTACGAGCAGTACTTC. Translating gives CASSSRDSYEQYF.

This rearrangement joins TRBV3-1 (or the pseudogene TRBV3-2) to TRBJ1-5; no clear D gene. With 1 base removed from V and 3 bases from J, the gap between germline ends came to 10 bases. There are 15 residues in the CDR3. Germline CDR1 and CDR2: LGHDT and YNNKEL (reference sequence). The CDR3 nucleotides read TGTGCCAGCAGCCAAGGCGGGGTAAACAATCAGCCCCAGCATTTT. This encodes CASSQGGVNNQPQHF.

V and J are TRBV5-1 and TRBJ1-4; a weak D match, TRBD1 (6 bases). Trimming shortened V by 1 base and J by 6 bases, and 10 bases separated the two germline ends. Looked up from germline, CDR1 is SGHRS and CDR2 is YFSETQ. This CDR3 region has 14 residues. The CDR3 DNA is TGCGCCAGCAGCTTGTACAGGGCGGATGAAAAACTGTTTTTT. It yields the protein CASSLYRADEKLFF.

This clone appeared once. This sequence joins TRBV27 and TRBJ2-4; 9 bases align to TRBD1. The trim removed 5 bases at V and 7 bases at J, leaving 15 bases unmatched. Germline V gives CDR1 MNHEY, CDR2 SMNVEV (reference sequence). This CDR3 comprises 17 residues. Here the CDR3 reads CASSPLKQGAGRNIQYF. CDR3 nucleotides: TGTGCCAGCAGTCCATTAAAACAGGGGGCAGGTCGCAACATTCAGTACTTC.

The CDR3 spells CASSQKRRGLYNEQFF. CDR3 sequence (DNA): TGTGCCAGCAGCCAAAAAAGGAGGGGACTTTACAATGAGCAGTTCTTC. The chain uses TRBV14 and TRBJ2-1, with a tentative D call TRBD2 (6 bases). There are 16 residues in the CDR3. Germline V gene sequence: CDR1 SGHDN, CDR2 FVKESK. V lost 2 bases to trimming and J lost 4 bases, with 15 bases between them. The full variable domain, with the rest looked up from reference TRBV14 and TRBJ2-1, is EAGVTQFPSHSVIEKGQTVTLRCDPISGHDNLYWYRRVMGKEIKFLLHFVKESKQDESGMPNNRFLAERTGGTYSTLKVQPAELEDSGVYFCASSQKRRGLYNEQFFGPGTRLTVL.

This rearrangement joins TRBV9 to TRBJ2-1; 7 nucleotides line up with TRBD2. CDR1 SGDLS and CDR2 YYNGEE come from the germline V gene. The junction had 17 bases not matched to a gene; V was cut back by 4 bases and J by 7 bases. The length of the CDR3 is 17 residues. The CDR3 region is CASSLNAGALMGNEQFF. CDR3 nucleotide sequence: TGTGCCAGCAGCCTCAATGCGGGAGCGCTCATGGGGAATGAGCAGTTCTTC. The variable domain in full, with the rest retrieved from reference TRBV9 and TRBJ2-1, is DSGVTQTPKHLITATGQRVTLRCSPRSGDLSVYWYQQSLDQGLQFLIQYYNGEERAKGNILERFSAQQFPDLHSELNLSSLELGDSALYFCASSLNAGALMGNEQFFGPGTRLTVL.

The chain is built from TRBV18 and TRBJ1-2; no firm D call. Germline V CDR1 and CDR2: KGHSH, LQKENI. CDR3 length: 14 amino acids. Trimming removed 1 base at V and 8 bases at J, with 14 bases between. CDR3 loop: CASSPRSAGEGYTF. Written as DNA, the CDR3 is TGTGCCAGCTCACCACGGTCCGCCGGAGAGGGCTACACCTTC.

The rearrangement uses TRBV2 and TRBJ1-2; D perhaps matches TRBD1 (5 bases). Trimming stripped 6 bases from V and 7 bases from J, with 15 bases between. The CDR3 totals 13 residues. Germline CDR1 and CDR2: SNHLY and FYNNEI. CDR3 DNA sequence: TGTGCCAGCAGCGACGGGGCGGGGCTTGGCTACACCTTC. Protein: CASSDGAGLGYTF. Complete variable domain (other parts from reference TRBV2 and TRBJ1-2): EPEVTQTPSHQVTQMGQEVILRCVPISNHLYFYWYRQILGQKVEFLVSFYNNEISEKSEIFDDQFSVERPDGSNFTLKIRSTKLEDSAMYFCASSDGAGLGYTFGSGTRLTVV.

This clone was picked up one time. This chain uses TRBV7-9 with TRBJ2-7; 12 bases agree with TRBD2. The CDR3 covers 16 residues. Germline V gene sequence: CDR1 SEHNR, CDR2 FQNEAQ (reference sequence). The V segment lost 1 base and the J segment 2 bases; nucleotides outside the gene matches: 3. Here the CDR3 DNA reads TGTGCCAGCAGCTTAGGGCTAGCGGGAGGGACCTACGAGCAGTACTTC. As protein: CASSLGLAGGTYEQYF.

About this clone: No conserved phenylalanine or tryptophan is present at the end of the CDR3, so a read error is the likely explanation. It is unclear where the CDR3 begins or ends on the DNA, so no DNA is shown, and the CDR3 is as TCRdb lists it. V usage is TRBV5-8 and J usage is TRBJ1-2. The germline V gene encodes CDR1 SGHTS and CDR2 YDEGEE. The length of the CDR3 is 13 amino acids, counting both ends. CDR3 sequence reads: CASRKYSGRLKML.

Here the CDR3 DNA reads TGTGCCACCATTATTTTTCAGGAATACTCCTACGAGCAGTACTTC. Translated, it gives CATIIFQEYSYEQYF. The chain couples TRBV19 to TRBJ2-7; D is ambiguous. Trimming cost V 10 bases and J 0 bases, with 19 bases left between them. Germline V gene lookup returns CDR1 LNHDA and CDR2 SQIVND (reference sequence). The CDR3 consists of 15 residues.

This chain links TRBV7-6 with TRBJ1-6, with TRBD1 as a possible D gene (5 bases). V was shortened by 5 bases and J by 6 bases, with 14 bases between the two germline ends. This CDR3 comprises 15 residues. Germline-derived CDR1 and CDR2 are SGHVS and FNYEAQ. CDR3 amino acids: CASSAKGLGNSPLHF. CDR3 DNA: TGTGCCAGCAGCGCTAAGGGGCTGGGTAATTCACCCCTCCACTTT.

The V call is TRBV5-1, the J call TRBJ2-5, with 7 bases matching TRBD2. The CDR3 is 15 amino acids. V was clipped by 0 bases and J by 1 base; unmatched bases: 3. Germline V CDR1 and CDR2: SGHRS, YFSETQ. The CDR3 DNA sequence: TGCGCCAGCAGCTTGGTAGCGGGTCGCCAAGAGACCCAGTACTTC. This translates into CASSLVAGRQETQYF. The complete variable domain, with remaining parts taken from reference TRBV5-1 and TRBJ2-5, reads KAGVTQTPRYLIKTRGQQVTLSCSPISGHRSVSWYQQTPGQGLQFLFEYFSETQRNKGNFPGRFSGRQFSNSRSEMNVSTLELGDSALYLCASSLVAGRQETQYFGPGTRLLVL.

The rearrangement uses TRBV2 and TRBJ1-3; 7 nucleotides agree with TRBD1. Germline CDR1 SNHLY, CDR2 FYNNEI. V was clipped by 6 bases and J by 1 base; unmatched bases: 6. The length of the CDR3 is 15 residues. CDR3 nucleotides: TGTGCCAGCAGAAGCCGACAGGGTTCTGGAAACACCATATATTTT. Its protein is CASRSRQGSGNTIYF.